Following are 24 T cell receptor beta chains from one sample sequenced in a study of blood T cell repertoires in COVID-19. Assay used: immunoSEQ multiplex PCR; TCRdb lists only in-frame clones, some missing. The sample yields fewer than 450,000 clones, about 90% seen once. Sequencing was performed on PBMCs or T cells enriched from blood (not recorded which). The source of these receptors is a woman younger than 45 who had recovered from COVID-19.

The CDR3: CASSQRDIYGYTF. In DNA form, the CDR3 reads TGTGCCAGCAGCCAGCGGGACATCTATGGCTACACCTTC. The chain uses TRBV6-5 and TRBJ1-2; a weak D match, TRBD1 (6 bases). Germline V gene data show CDR1 as MNHEY and CDR2 as SVGAGI. V shed 6 bases and J shed 4 bases, with 12 bases lying between them. The CDR3 totals 13 residues.

This chain links TRBV4-1 with TRBJ2-2; 8 nucleotides align to TRBD1. Germline V gene data show CDR1 as MGHRA and CDR2 as YSYEKL. The CDR3 sequence is 19 residues long. Trimming at V came to 0 bases and at J to 5 bases, leaving 14 bases not matched to a gene. Here the CDR3 DNA reads TGCGCCAGCAGCCAAGAAGTCGGAACAGGGGGGCTAACGACCGGGGAGCTGTTTTTT. Translating it yields CASSQEVGTGGLTTGELFF.

V usage is TRBV7-9 and J usage is TRBJ2-3, with 10 bases fitting TRBD2. The CDR3 has 17 residues. Germline trimming cut 0 bases from V and 2 bases from J; bases unmatched to any gene: 5. CDR1 and CDR2 (germline): SEHNR, FQNEAQ (reference sequence). CDR3 DNA: TGTGCCAGCAGCTTAGCGCGTAGCGGGGGGCCCACAGATACGCAGTATTTT. This encodes CASSLARSGGPTDTQYF.

The count of this clone is one. V and J are TRBV2 and TRBJ2-6, with D hard to call. Between the trimmed V and J ends, which lost 8 bases and 0 bases, there was a span of 11 bases. The CDR3 has 15 amino acids. The V gene's germline CDR1 is SNHLY and CDR2 FYNNEI. The CDR3 protein is CASPVERSGANVLTF. Here the CDR3 DNA reads TGTGCCAGCCCTGTAGAGCGCTCTGGGGCCAACGTCCTGACTTTC. Combining the CDR3 with reference TRBV2 and TRBJ2-6 gives the whole variable domain EPEVTQTPSHQVTQMGQEVILRCVPISNHLYFYWYRQILGQKVEFLVSFYNNEISEKSEIFDDQFSVERPDGSNFTLKIRSTKLEDSAMYFCASPVERSGANVLTFGAGSRLTVL.

The chain couples TRBV24-1 to TRBJ1-4; 9 bases line up with TRBD1. The germline V gene encodes CDR1 KGHDR and CDR2 SFDVKD. V dropped 3 bases and J dropped 7; count of bases not matched to a gene: 5. This CDR3 region has 15 residues. CDR3 DNA sequence: TGTGCCACCAGTGATACAAGGGACAGGGTTGAAAAACTGTTTTTT. This sequence encodes CATSDTRDRVEKLFF.

This sequence joins TRBV10-3 and TRBJ1-2; D unresolved. CDR1 and CDR2 from the germline V gene are ENHRY and SYGVKD. The V and J ends lost 6 bases and 7 bases respectively, with 24 bases between them. This CDR3 is 16 amino acids long. CDR3 residues: CAISDPYRQPRSGYTF. The CDR3 DNA is TGTGCCATCAGCGACCCCTATCGTCAGCCAAGGAGTGGCTACACCTTC.

The V call is TRBV9, the J call TRBJ1-5; D is unclear. Looked up from germline, CDR1 is SGDLS and CDR2 is YYNGEE. V lost 2 bases and J lost 0, with 9 bases in between. The CDR3 length is 15 residues. The DNA of the CDR3 is TGTGCCAGCAGCGTTAACGGTCATAGCAATCAGCCCCAGCATTTT. This encodes CASSVNGHSNQPQHF.

The chain is built from TRBV2 and TRBJ2-7, with D perhaps TRBD2 (6 bases). This CDR3 spans 14 amino acids. Per germline, CDR1 SNHLY and CDR2 FYNNEI. Trimming left V 4 bases short and J 6 bases short, with 16 bases between. The CDR3 DNA sequence: TGTGCCAGCAGTGGGGCGGACTATGCCGGCGAGCAGTACTTC. Protein product: CASSGADYAGEQYF.

The J gene is TRBJ1-5, the V gene TRBV6-5; TRBD1 aligns across 8 bases. Trimming at V came to 6 bases and at J to 0 bases, leaving 4 bases not matched to a gene. CDR1 and CDR2 from the germline V gene are MNHEY and SVGAGI. The CDR3 extends over 15 amino acids. The DNA for the CDR3 is TGTGCCAGCAGCCGGACAGGGCATAGCAATCAGCCCCAGCATTTT. Its translation: CASSRTGHSNQPQHF.

This chain links TRBV6-6 with TRBJ2-3; 10 bases are a match to TRBD2. The germline V gene encodes CDR1 MNHNY and CDR2 SVGAGI (reference sequence). This CDR3 is 16 amino acids long. Trimming removed 6 bases from V and 3 bases from J; junction bases left unmatched: 9. CDR3 residues: CASSASERGGTDTQYF. CDR3 in DNA: TGTGCCAGCAGCGCCTCCGAGCGGGGGGGTACAGATACGCAGTATTTT.

The chain is built from TRBV5-1 and TRBJ1-1; possibly TRBD1 for D (5 bases). The CDR3 loop spans 14 amino acids. Germline values: CDR1 SGHRS, CDR2 YFSETQ. Trimming left V 4 bases short and J 6 bases short, with 16 bases between. The CDR3 nucleotides read TGCGCCAGCAGCGTAGGACATGATGGCGCTGAAGCTTTCTTT. Residues: CASSVGHDGAEAFF.

The V call is TRBV19, the J call TRBJ1-1; TRBD1 matches at 7 bases. The CDR3 loop spans 14 amino acids. Germline V gene lookup returns CDR1 LNHDA and CDR2 SQIVND (reference sequence). V shed 5 bases, J shed 4 bases, and the junction held 7 bases outside the gene matches. The CDR3: CASSSRDSGTEAFF. The CDR3 DNA follows: TGTGCCAGTAGTTCGCGGGACAGTGGCACTGAAGCTTTCTTT.

The CDR3 DNA is TGCGCCAGCAGCTTCCAGGGGCCCTACAATGAGCAGTTCTTC. It translates to CASSFQGPYNEQFF. The V and J genes are TRBV5-1 and TRBJ2-1; the D gene is possibly TRBD1 (6 bases). CDR1 and CDR2 (germline): SGHRS, YFSETQ. The V gene lost 2 bases and the J gene lost 2 bases, with 8 bases spanning the gap. The CDR3 is 14 amino acids.

CDR3 region: CASSPTGQETQYF. The CDR3 DNA sequence: TGTGCCAGCAGTCCGACAGGCCAAGAGACCCAGTACTTC. The J gene is TRBJ2-5, the V gene TRBV12-3 or TRBV12-4; TRBD1 might be the D (6 bases). The V gene lost 5 bases and the J gene lost 1 base, with 8 bases spanning the gap. This CDR3 region has 13 residues.

The chain is built from TRBV5-5 and TRBJ2-1; 11 nucleotides match TRBD2. Germline CDR1 and CDR2: SGHKS and YYEKEE (reference sequence). This CDR3 has 15 amino acids. Trimming cost V 0 bases and J 5 bases; bases outside gene matches: 1. The CDR3 DNA reads as TGTGCCAGCAGCTTGGGACTAGCGGGGCACAATGAGCAGTTCTTC. Its translation: CASSLGLAGHNEQFF. The complete variable domain, with remaining parts taken from reference TRBV5-5 and TRBJ2-1, reads DAGVTQSPTHLIKTRGQQVTLRCSPISGHKSVSWYQQVLGQGPQFIFQYYEKEERGRGNFPDRFSARQFPNYSSELNVNALLLGDSALYLCASSLGLAGHNEQFFGPGTRLTVL.

This clone has a handful of counts. J is TRBJ1-5 and V is TRBV29-1, with 8 bases identical to TRBD1. Germline V gene sequence: CDR1 SQVTM, CDR2 ANQGSEA. The junction had 6 bases not matched to a gene; V was cut back by 4 bases and J by 7 bases. The CDR3 is made up of 13 amino acids. The DNA for the CDR3 is TGCAGCGTTGTAGACAGGGGCGACCAGCCCCAGCATTTT. Amino acid sequence: CSVVDRGDQPQHF.

The chain combines TRBV19 with TRBJ1-6; no firm D call. The CDR3 length is 12 residues. In germline, CDR1 is LNHDA, CDR2 SQIVND (reference sequence). V dropped 3 bases and J dropped 8 bases, with 5 bases sitting between them. CDR3 in DNA: TGTGCCAGTAGTATGAGGGATTCACCCCTCCACTTT. Translating it yields CASSMRDSPLHF. Drawing the rest from reference TRBV19 and TRBJ1-6, the complete variable domain is DGGITQSPKYLFRKEGQNVTLSCEQNLNHDAMYWYRQDPGQGLRLIYYSQIVNDFQKGDIAEGYSVSREKKESFPLTVTSAQKNPTAFYLCASSMRDSPLHFGNGTRLTVT.

This clone was seen a few times. The chain recombines TRBV5-1 with TRBJ2-7; possible D gene TRBD2, 6 bases. Germline CDR1 SGHRS, CDR2 YFSETQ. Between the trimmed V and J ends, which lost 5 bases and 0 bases, there was a span of 21 bases. The CDR3 is 17 residues long. DNA of the CDR3: TGCGCCAGCAGGCGGGGCCCGATCTCCCGTTCCTCCTACGAGCAGTACTTC. Its translation is CASRRGPISRSSYEQYF.

The chain couples TRBV20-1 to TRBJ1-6; tentative D call: TRBD1 (6 bases). Germline V lookup: CDR1 DFQATT, CDR2 SNEGSKA (reference sequence). V gave up 3 bases and J gave up 8 bases, with 14 bases separating them. The CDR3 length is 14 residues. This CDR3 reads CSASGGRVDSPLHF. CDR3 DNA: TGCAGTGCTAGTGGGGGCCGGGTGGATTCACCCCTCCACTTT.

As concerns this clone: Other DNA sequences within the sample encode an identical CDR3. This sequence joins TRBV3-1 (or the pseudogene TRBV3-2) and TRBJ2-5; no clear D gene. The CDR3 is 12 residues long. Looked up from germline, CDR1 is LGHDT and CDR2 is YNNKEL (reference sequence). The V end was cut by 1 base, the J end by 4 bases, with 4 bases between. In DNA form, the CDR3 reads TGTGCCAGCAGCCAAGGCGGAGAGACCCAGTACTTC. Its translation: CASSQGGETQYF.

CDR3 in amino acids: CASSTQEGGRGYNEQFF. CDR3 sequence (DNA): TGTGCCAGCAGTACGCAGGAGGGGGGGCGTGGGTACAATGAGCAGTTCTTC. This rearrangement joins TRBV11-2 to TRBJ2-1; TRBD2 might be the D (7 bases). V was shortened by 6 bases and J by 4 bases, with 22 bases between the two germline ends. Germline-derived CDR1 and CDR2 are SGHAT and FQNNGV. CDR3 size: 17 residues.

V is TRBV19 and J is TRBJ2-6; D possibly corresponds to TRBD2 (6 bases). Per the germline V gene, CDR1 is LNHDA and CDR2 is SQIVND (reference sequence). Trimming took off 3 bases at V and 4 bases at J, with 10 bases between the two ends. The CDR3 extends over 15 amino acids. CDR3 region: CASSMGGSGANVLTF. Written as DNA, the CDR3 is TGTGCCAGTAGTATGGGGGGATCCGGGGCCAACGTCCTGACTTTC.

This chain connects TRBV29-1 to TRBJ2-1, with 12 bases that match TRBD2. The CDR3 spans 16 residues. Looked up from germline, CDR1 is SQVTM and CDR2 is ANQGSEA. J lost 1 base, V lost 4 bases, and 5 bases had no gene match. In nucleotides, the CDR3 is TGCAGCGTTGTAGGGCTAGCGGGGGGGTCCTACAATGAGCAGTTCTTC. The encoded protein is CSVVGLAGGSYNEQFF.

V and J are TRBV7-2 and TRBJ1-5; D remains ambiguous. Germline V gene lookup returns CDR1 SGHTA and CDR2 FQGNSA. With 6 bases removed from V and 4 bases from J, the gap between germline ends came to 13 bases. The CDR3 runs 14 residues. The CDR3 region is CASRLGAANQPQHF. The CDR3 DNA sequence: TGTGCCAGCAGATTGGGAGCGGCAAATCAGCCCCAGCATTTT.